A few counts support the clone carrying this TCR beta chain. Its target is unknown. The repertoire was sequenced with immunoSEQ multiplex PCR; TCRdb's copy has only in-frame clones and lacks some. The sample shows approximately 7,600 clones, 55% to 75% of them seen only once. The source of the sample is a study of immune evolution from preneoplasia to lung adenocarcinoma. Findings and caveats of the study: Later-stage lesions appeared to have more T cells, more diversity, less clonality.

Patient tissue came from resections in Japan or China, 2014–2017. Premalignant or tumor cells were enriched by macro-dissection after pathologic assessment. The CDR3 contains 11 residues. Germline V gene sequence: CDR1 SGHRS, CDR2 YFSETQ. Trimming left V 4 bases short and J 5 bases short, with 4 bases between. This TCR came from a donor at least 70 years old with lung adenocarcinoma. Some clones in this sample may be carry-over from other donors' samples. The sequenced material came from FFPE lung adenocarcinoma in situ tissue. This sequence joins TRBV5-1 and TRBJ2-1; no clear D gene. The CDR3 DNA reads TGCGCCAGCAGCGATGACAATGAGCAGTTCTTC. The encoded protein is CASSDDNEQFF.